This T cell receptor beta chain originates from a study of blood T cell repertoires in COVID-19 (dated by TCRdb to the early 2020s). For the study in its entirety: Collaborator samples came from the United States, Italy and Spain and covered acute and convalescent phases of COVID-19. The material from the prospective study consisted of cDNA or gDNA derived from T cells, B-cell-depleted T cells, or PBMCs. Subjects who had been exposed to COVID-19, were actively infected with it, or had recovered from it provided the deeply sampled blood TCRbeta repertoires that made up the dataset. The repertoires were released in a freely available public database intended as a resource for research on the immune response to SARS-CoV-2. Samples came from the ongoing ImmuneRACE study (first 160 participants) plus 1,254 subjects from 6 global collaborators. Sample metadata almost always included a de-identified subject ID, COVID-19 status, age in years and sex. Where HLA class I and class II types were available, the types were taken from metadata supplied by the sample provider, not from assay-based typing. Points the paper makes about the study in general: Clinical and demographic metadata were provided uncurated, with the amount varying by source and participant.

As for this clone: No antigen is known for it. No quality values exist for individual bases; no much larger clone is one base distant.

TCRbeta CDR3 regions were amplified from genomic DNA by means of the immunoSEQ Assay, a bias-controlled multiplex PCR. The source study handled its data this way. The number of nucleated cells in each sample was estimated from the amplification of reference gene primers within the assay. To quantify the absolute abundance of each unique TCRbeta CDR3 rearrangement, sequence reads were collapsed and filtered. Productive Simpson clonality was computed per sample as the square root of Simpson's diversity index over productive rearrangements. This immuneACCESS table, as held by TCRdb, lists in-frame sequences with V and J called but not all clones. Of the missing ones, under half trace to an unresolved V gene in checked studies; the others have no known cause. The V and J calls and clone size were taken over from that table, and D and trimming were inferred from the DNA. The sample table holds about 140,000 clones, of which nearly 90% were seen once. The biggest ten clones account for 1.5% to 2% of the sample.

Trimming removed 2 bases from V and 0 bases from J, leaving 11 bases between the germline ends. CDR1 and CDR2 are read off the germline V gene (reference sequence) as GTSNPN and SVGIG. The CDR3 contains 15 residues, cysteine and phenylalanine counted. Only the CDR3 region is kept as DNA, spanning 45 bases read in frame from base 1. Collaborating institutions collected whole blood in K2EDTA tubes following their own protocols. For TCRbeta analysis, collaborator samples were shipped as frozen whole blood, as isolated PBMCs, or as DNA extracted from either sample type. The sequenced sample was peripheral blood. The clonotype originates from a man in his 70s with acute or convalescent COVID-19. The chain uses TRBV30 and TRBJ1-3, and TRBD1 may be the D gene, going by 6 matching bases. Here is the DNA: TGTGCCTGGAGTCTGAAGGACAGCTCTGGAAACACCATATATTTT. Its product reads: CAWSLKDSSGNTIYF.